This entry describes one T cell receptor beta chain. The data belong to a study of OX40 agonist ivuxolimab in advanced cancers. Measured with immunoSEQ multiplex PCR; TCRdb has only the in-frame clones, and not every one. This table holds some 70,000 clones, around 81% found once. The CDR3 sequence is 16 residues long. Looked up from germline, CDR1 is SGHKS and CDR2 is YYEKEE (reference sequence). The junction had 1 base not matched to a gene; V was cut back by 2 bases and J by 0 bases. The TCR sequence derives from an adult with an advanced solid tumor such as melanoma, head and neck, liver or kidney cancer. V usage is TRBV5-5 and J usage is TRBJ2-6; 8 bases are a match to TRBD1. Sample: CD4+ or CD8+ T cells sorted from blood, taken in a trial of the OX40 agonist ivuxolimab. CDR3 residues: CASSFTGGSGANVLTF. The CDR3 region has the DNA TGTGCCAGCAGCTTTACAGGGGGCTCTGGGGCCAACGTCCTGACTTTC. Full variable domain (outside the CDR3, taken from reference TRBV5-5 and TRBJ2-6): DAGVTQSPTHLIKTRGQQVTLRCSPISGHKSVSWYQQVLGQGPQFIFQYYEKEERGRGNFPDRFSARQFPNYSSELNVNALLLGDSALYLCASSFTGGSGANVLTFGAGSRLTVL.